Sequencing of this T cell receptor beta chain was carried out in a study of T cells after yellow fever vaccination. General study points: Clones that expanded after primary vaccination mostly reappeared after the booster (roughly 97% CD4, 88% CD8). Compared with primary, the secondary response was weaker and peaked at day 5, not 15.

Of note for this clonotype: The target antigen is unknown.

The authors made TCR cDNA by 5'RACE template switching, adding a universal primer site and UMIs. TCRdb recomputed calls from the 5' RACE reads with MiXCR, one row per CDR3 protein. Found here are over 300,000 distinct CDR3 sequences, over 3.5% of them singletons; the top ten hold around 25%. Trimming took 8 bases from V and 1 from J, leaving 14 bases between them. Germline assignment: CDR1 LNHDA and CDR2 SQIVND (reference sequence). The CDR3 has 14 amino acids. The sample here was PBMCs, taken 5 days after the yellow fever booster vaccination. The chain employs TRBV19 and TRBJ1-1; D is possibly TRBD1 (6 bases). The receptor was derived from a man in his late teens or twenties who received the YFV17D yellow fever vaccine. CDR3 DNA sequence: TGTGCCAGTGAAAACAGGGCCTCGAACACTGAAGCTTTCTTT. Translated: CASENRASNTEAFF.